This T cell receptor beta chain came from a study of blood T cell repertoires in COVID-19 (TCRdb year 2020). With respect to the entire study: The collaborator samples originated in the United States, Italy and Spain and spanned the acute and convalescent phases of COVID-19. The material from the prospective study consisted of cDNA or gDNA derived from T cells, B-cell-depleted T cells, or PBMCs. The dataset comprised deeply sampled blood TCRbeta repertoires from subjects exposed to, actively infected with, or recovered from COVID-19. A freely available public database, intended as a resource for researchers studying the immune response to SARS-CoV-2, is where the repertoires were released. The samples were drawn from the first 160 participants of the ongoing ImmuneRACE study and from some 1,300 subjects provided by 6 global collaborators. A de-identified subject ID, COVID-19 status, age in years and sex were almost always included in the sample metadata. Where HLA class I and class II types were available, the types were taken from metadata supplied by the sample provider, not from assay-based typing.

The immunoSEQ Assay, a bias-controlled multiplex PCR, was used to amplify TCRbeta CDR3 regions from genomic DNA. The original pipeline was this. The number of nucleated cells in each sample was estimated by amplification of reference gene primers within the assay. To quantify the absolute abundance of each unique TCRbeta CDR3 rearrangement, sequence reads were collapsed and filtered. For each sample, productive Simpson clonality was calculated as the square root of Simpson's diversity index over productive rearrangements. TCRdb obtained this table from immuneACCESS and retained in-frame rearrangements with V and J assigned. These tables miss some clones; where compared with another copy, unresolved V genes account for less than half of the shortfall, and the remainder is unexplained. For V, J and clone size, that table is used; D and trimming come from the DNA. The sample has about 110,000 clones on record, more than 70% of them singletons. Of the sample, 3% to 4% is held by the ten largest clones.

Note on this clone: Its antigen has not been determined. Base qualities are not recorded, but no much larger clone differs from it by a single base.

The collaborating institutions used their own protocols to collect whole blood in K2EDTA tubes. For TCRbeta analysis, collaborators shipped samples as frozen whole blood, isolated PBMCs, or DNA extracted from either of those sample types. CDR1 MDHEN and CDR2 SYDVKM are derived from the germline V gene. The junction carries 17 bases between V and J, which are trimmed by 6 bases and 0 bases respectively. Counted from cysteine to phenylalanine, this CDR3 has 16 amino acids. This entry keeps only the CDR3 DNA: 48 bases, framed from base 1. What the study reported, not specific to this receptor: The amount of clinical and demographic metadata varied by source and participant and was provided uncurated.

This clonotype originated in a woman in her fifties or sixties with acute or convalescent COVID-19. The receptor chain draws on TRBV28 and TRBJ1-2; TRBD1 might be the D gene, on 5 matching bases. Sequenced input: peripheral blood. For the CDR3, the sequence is CASSRLGTGANYGYTF. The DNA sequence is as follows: TGTGCCAGCAGCCGCCTTGGGACGGGGGCTAACTATGGCTACACCTTC.